This record looks at one T cell receptor (beta chain) sequence and its context. The repertoire was sequenced with immunoSEQ multiplex PCR; TCRdb's copy has only in-frame clones and lacks some. Here the sample spans under 150,000 clones, less than 90% being singletons. Germline CDR1 reads SGHNT; CDR2 reads YYREEE (reference sequence). The J segment lost 5 bases and the V segment lost 4 bases, leaving 10 bases of the junction unmatched. The CDR3 has 15 residues. The data were taken from a study of identifying expanded T cells in peripheral blood. This receptor was identified in a person between 18 and 75 years old in good health. This chain connects TRBV5-4 to TRBJ1-1; 8 bases are a match to TRBD1. The sequencing sample was made of blood. CDR3 sequence reads: CASSKSGQGITEAFF. In DNA form, the CDR3 reads TGTGCCAGCAGCAAGAGTGGACAGGGAATTACTGAAGCTTTCTTT.